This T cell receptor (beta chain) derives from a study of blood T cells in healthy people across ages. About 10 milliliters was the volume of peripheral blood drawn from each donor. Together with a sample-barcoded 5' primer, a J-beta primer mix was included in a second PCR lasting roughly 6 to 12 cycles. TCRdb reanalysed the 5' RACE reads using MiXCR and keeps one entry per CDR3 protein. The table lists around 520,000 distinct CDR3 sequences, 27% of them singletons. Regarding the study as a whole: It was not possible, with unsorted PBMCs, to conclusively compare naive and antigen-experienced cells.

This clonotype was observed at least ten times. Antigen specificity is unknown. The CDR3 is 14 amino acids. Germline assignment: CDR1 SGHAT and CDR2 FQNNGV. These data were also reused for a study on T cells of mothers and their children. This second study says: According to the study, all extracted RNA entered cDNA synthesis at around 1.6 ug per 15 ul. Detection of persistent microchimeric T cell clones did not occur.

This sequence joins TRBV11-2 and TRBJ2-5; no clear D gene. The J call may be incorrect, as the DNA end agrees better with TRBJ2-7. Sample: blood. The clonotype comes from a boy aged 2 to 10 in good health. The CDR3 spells CASSLATVTYEQYF. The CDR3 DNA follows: TGTGCCAGCAGCTTAGCTACTGTTACCTACGAGCAGTACTTC.